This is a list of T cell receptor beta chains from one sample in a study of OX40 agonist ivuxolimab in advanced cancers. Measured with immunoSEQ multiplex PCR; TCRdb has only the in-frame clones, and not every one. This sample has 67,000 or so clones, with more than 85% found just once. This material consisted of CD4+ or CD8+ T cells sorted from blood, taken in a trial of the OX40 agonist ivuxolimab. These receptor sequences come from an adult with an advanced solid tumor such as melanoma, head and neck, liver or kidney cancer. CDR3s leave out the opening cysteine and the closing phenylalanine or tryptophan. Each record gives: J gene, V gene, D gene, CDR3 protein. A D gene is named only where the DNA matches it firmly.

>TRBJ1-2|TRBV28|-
ASSWGDGYGYT
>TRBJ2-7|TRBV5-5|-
ASSLVSHEQY
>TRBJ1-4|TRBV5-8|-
ASSLISGGKLF
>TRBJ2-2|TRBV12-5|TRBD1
ASGLVPIDRGNTGELF
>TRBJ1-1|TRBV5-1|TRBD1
ASSSHPRDRATEAF
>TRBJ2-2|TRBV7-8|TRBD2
ASSLGLAVTGELF
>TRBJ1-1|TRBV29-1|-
SVWDGNTEAF
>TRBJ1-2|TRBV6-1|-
ASSAGWGAYGYT
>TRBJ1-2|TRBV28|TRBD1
ASSPWDSAAGGYT
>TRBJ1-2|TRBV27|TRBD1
ARLGTGWDGYT
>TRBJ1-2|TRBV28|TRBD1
ASRSGTATIYGYT
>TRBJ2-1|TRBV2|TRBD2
ASNQGLAGANEQF
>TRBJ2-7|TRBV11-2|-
ASSPPAGPYEQY
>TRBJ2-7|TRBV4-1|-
ASSLGSWSSEQY
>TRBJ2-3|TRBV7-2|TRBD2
ASSLGGRETDTQY
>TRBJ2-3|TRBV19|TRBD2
ASSAKPGLAGDTDTQY
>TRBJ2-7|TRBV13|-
ASSLGLGSHEQY
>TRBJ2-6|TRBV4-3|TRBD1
ASSRVPGQGTGANVLT
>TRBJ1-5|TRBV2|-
ASSEGGGGHQPQH
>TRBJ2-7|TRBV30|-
AWSPAGDYEQY
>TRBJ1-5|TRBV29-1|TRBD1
SVTSGQVNQPQH
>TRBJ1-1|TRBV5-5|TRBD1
ASSFGQGRVTEAF
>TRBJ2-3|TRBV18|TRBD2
ASSRLAGDTDTQY